This T cell receptor beta chain was sequenced during a study of cytomegalovirus exposure and HLA in healthy donors. Study-wide results and limits: Indistinguishable V segments, including TRBV6-2 and TRBV6-3, were excluded. Rare sequences made up most TCRs, while some public TCRs were found in many donors. Analyzed later, association rates of TCRs varied across HLA loci, with DRB1 most and HLA-C fewest.

The CDR3 has 16 amino acids. The germline CDR1 and CDR2 sequences are SGHAT and FQNNGV. Trimming took 5 bases from V and 4 from J, leaving 18 bases between them. The primer mix had 60 Vbeta and 13 Jbeta primers. Sequencing was performed with immunoSEQ multiplex PCR; in TCRdb, only in-frame clones are kept and a portion is missing. Here the sample spans about 37,000 clones, over 70% being singletons. Notes on this clone: Its antigen is not known.

This rearrangement joins TRBV11-2 to TRBJ1-3, with unresolved D. The receptor was derived from a man aged 30-40 years in good health and CMV-seronegative. What was sequenced was PBMCs. This CDR3 is CASSADPGAGGNTIYF. CDR3 DNA: TGTGCCAGCAGCGCCGACCCAGGTGCAGGAGGAAACACCATATATTTT.